This TCR beta chain is drawn from a study of blood T cell repertoires in COVID-19. There are 13 residues in the CDR3. Between the trimmed V and J ends, which lost 5 bases and 4 bases, there was a span of 12 bases. From germline, CDR1 is MDHEN and CDR2 SYDVKM. This table comes from immunoSEQ multiplex PCR, and its TCRdb copy is limited to in-frame clones, with some not included. The sample has just under 150,000 clones, 87% seen once. This clonotype originated in a woman in her fifties or sixties with acute or convalescent COVID-19. The chain links TRBV28 to TRBJ2-7; the D gene is possibly TRBD1 (6 bases). Sequencing was carried out using peripheral blood. The CDR3 region has the DNA TGTGCCAGCAGTATCCAGGGGATGTACGAGCAGTACTTC. Protein sequence: CASSIQGMYEQYF.